This passage covers 13 T cell receptor beta chains from one sample sequenced in a study of T-cell memory formation after mild COVID-19. One entry per CDR3 protein results from TCRdb running MiXCR on the 5' RACE reads. The repertoire holds under 250,000 distinct CDR3 sequences, with roughly a tenth as singletons. Sequences were obtained from PBMCs or a T cell subset sorted from them (not recorded which). The receptors here all came from a young man who had mild COVID-19 (a few samples of this study predate the infection). Cell type and time point are not known.

The rearrangement links TRBV24-1 to TRBJ2-1; D might be TRBD2 (5 bases). V lost 6 bases, J lost 5 bases, and 10 bases lay in between. The CDR3 has 13 residues. Germline CDR1 KGHDR, CDR2 SFDVKD. The CDR3 sequence is CATSKAADNEQFF. DNA for the CDR3: TGTGCCACCAGTAAAGCGGCAGACAATGAGCAGTTCTTC.

The rearrangement joins TRBV5-1 to TRBJ1-1; 8 nucleotides match TRBD1. The germline gives CDR1 SGHRS, CDR2 YFSETQ. The CDR3 runs 14 residues. The V and J ends lost 0 bases and 7 bases, in that order; junction bases with no gene match: 5. The CDR3 protein is CASSLETGGGEAFF. As DNA, the CDR3 is TGCGCCAGCAGCTTGGAAACAGGGGGTGGTGAAGCTTTCTTT.

This clonotype was counted between two and nine times. The V gene is TRBV24-1, the J gene TRBJ2-2; 11 bases are shared with TRBD1. Germline CDR1 reads KGHDR; CDR2 reads SFDVKD. V shed 3 bases and J 4 bases; nucleotides not matched to a gene: 3. This CDR3 contains 16 residues. CDR3 DNA: TGTGCCACCAGTGATCCGGGACAGGGGGGCACCGGGGAGCTGTTTTTT. The encoded protein is CATSDPGQGGTGELFF.

The chain recombines TRBV5-5 with TRBJ2-3, with TRBD2 identical over 8 bases. The CDR3 length is 13 residues. Germline V lookup: CDR1 SGHKS, CDR2 YYEKEE (reference sequence). V lost 3 bases, J lost 6 bases, and 3 bases stayed unmatched. As DNA, the CDR3 is TGTGCCAGCAGCTCGGGGGGGGTGGATACGCAGTATTTT. It yields the protein CASSSGGVDTQYF.

J is TRBJ2-5 and V is TRBV7-3; D call uncertain. This CDR3 contains 14 residues. In germline, CDR1 is SGHTA, CDR2 FQGTGA. V shed 5 bases and J shed 2 bases, with 12 bases lying between them. CDR3 bases: TGTGCCAGCAGCCCGGACGGCTGGCAAGAGACCCAGTACTTC. Translating it yields CASSPDGWQETQYF.

The rearrangement links TRBV7-2 to TRBJ1-2; the match to TRBD1 covers 7 bases. V lost 7 bases and J lost 0; bases outside the gene matches: 11. Germline assignment: CDR1 SGHTA and CDR2 FQGNSA. CDR3 length: 16 residues. The CDR3 sequence is CASTQAGTASNYGYTF. The DNA for the CDR3 is TGTGCCAGCACCCAAGCCGGGACAGCTTCTAACTATGGCTACACCTTC.

This sequence joins TRBV2 and TRBJ2-5, with D uncertain. CDR1 is SNHLY and CDR2 is FYNNEI in the germline V gene. V was clipped by 6 bases and J by 5 bases, with 16 bases between them. The CDR3 loop spans 14 amino acids. Here the CDR3 DNA reads TGTGCCAGCAGAGGTACCGCCTCATGGGAGACCCAGTACTTC. The encoded protein is CASRGTASWETQYF.

This clonotype was found a few times. J is TRBJ2-6 and V is TRBV30; 10 nucleotides line up with TRBD1. The J segment lost 8 bases and the V segment lost 2 bases, leaving 9 bases of the junction unmatched. The CDR3 runs 16 residues. The V gene's germline CDR1 is GTSNPN and CDR2 SVGIG (reference sequence). CDR3 protein: CAWSHPAGQGTNVLTF. The CDR3 DNA follows: TGTGCCTGGAGTCACCCCGCGGGACAGGGGACCAACGTCCTGACTTTC.

This clonotype appeared a few times. V and J are TRBV12-3 or TRBV12-4 and TRBJ1-5; no clear D. Trimming cost V 5 bases and J 3 bases, with 8 bases left between them. CDR3 length: 13 residues. The CDR3 region is CASSPGDNQPQHF. CDR3 nucleotide sequence: TGTGCCAGCAGTCCAGGAGACAATCAGCCCCAGCATTTT.

This clonotype has ten or more counts. The chain joins TRBV12-5 to TRBJ2-7, with D tentatively TRBD1 or TRBD2 (6 bases each). The germline V gene encodes CDR1 LGHNT and CDR2 FRNRAP. CDR3 size: 15 residues. V was pared by 5 bases and J by 3 bases, with 17 bases between. The CDR3 region has the DNA TGTGCTAGTGGTCCATACAGGGCCGGGGGCTACGAGCAGTACTTC. It specifies CASGPYRAGGYEQYF.

This clonotype came up a few times. The V and J genes are TRBV4-1 and TRBJ2-2, with D hard to call. Germline CDR1 reads MGHRA; CDR2 reads YSYEKL. The CDR3 consists of 15 residues. V was clipped by 1 base and J by 2 bases, with 8 bases between them. The CDR3 DNA follows: TGCGCCAGCAGCCAAGGTGCAGCCAACACCGGGGAGCTGTTTTTT. This sequence encodes CASSQGAANTGELFF.

The sample holds a few counts of this clonotype. The genes are TRBV4-3 and TRBJ2-5; 9 nucleotides align to TRBD1. Germline assignment: CDR1 LGHNA and CDR2 YSLEER. Trimming cost V 1 base and J 1 base; bases outside gene matches: 4. This CDR3 contains 16 residues. The CDR3 bases are TGCGCCAGCAGCCAAGTAGGACAGGGGCTCCAAGAGACCCAGTACTTC. As protein: CASSQVGQGLQETQYF.

This clonotype was seen a few times. The V call is TRBV5-5, the J call TRBJ1-2, with 10 bases identical to TRBD1. The CDR3 is 15 amino acids. With 3 bases clipped from V and 2 bases from J, the junction kept 4 bases outside the gene matches. CDR1 SGHKS and CDR2 YYEKEE come from the germline V gene (reference sequence). The CDR3 sequence: CASSSGTGVNYGYTF. The CDR3 DNA is TGTGCCAGCAGCTCTGGGACAGGGGTAAACTATGGCTACACCTTC.